This T cell receptor beta chain emerged from a study of T cell changes during pregnancy in multiple sclerosis. Sequencing used immunoSEQ multiplex PCR; TCRdb keeps in-frame clones, though not all of them. The data hold around 70,000 clones, with about 90% observed a single time. This receptor was identified in a female donor with multiple sclerosis, enrolled in a pregnancy study. The input for sequencing was peripheral blood, taken after pregnancy.

The CDR3 here is CASSPRGENEQYF. CDR3 in DNA: TGCGCCAGCAGCCCTCGGGGGGAAAACGAGCAGTACTTC. The genes are TRBV5-1 and TRBJ2-7; TRBD2 aligns across 7 bases. The CDR3 runs 13 residues. In germline, CDR1 is SGHRS, CDR2 YFSETQ. Losses at the gene ends were 4 bases for V and 5 bases for J; bases not matched to a gene: 6. Looking up the rest from reference TRBV5-1 and TRBJ2-7 gives the full variable domain: KAGVTQTPRYLIKTRGQQVTLSCSPISGHRSVSWYQQTPGQGLQFLFEYFSETQRNKGNFPGRFSGRQFSNSRSEMNVSTLELGDSALYLCASSPRGENEQYFGPGTRLTVT.